This entry concerns a single T cell receptor beta chain. Its antigen remains unknown. This entry belongs to a study of Ad26.COV2.S vaccination and SARS-CoV-2 variants. Trimming cost V 6 bases and J 5 bases; bases outside gene matches: 7. Per the germline V gene, CDR1 is KGHDR and CDR2 is SFDVKD. The CDR3 consists of 14 residues. The protocol was immunoSEQ multiplex PCR, while the TCRdb copy is restricted to in-frame clones and leaves out a portion. This table holds a few hundred thousand clones, about 91% found once. As for treatment: over 15 received Ad26.COV2.S at low or high dose, single or two shots; about 5 received placebo; per-sample allocation not given. After the first vaccine or placebo injection, samples were drawn on day 63. Findings and limits, study-wide: Marked by substantial breadth, spike-specific CD8+ and CD4+ T cell responses were reportedly seen after vaccination. For non-spike TCRs, breadth in vaccine recipients resembled that in placebo recipients.

This TCR was recovered from a person aged 18-60 years who received the Ad26.COV2.S COVID-19 vaccine or a placebo. The specimen was peripheral blood, collected in a trial of Ad26.COV2.S vaccine versus placebo. The chain joins TRBV24-1 to TRBJ2-7; 9 bases match TRBD2. This CDR3 reads CATSSEREVNEQYF. The CDR3 DNA reads TGTGCCACCAGTTCGGAGCGGGAGGTCAACGAGCAGTACTTC.